This TCR beta chain was found in a study of cytomegalovirus exposure and HLA in healthy donors (dated by TCRdb to 2016 to 2017). General notes on the study: An earlier analysis of roughly 610 of the donors reported 250 to 350 Gb of sequence data and 95 million to 140 million unique TCR beta sequences obtained from approximately 180 million T cells. An early release covering more than 500 HLA-typed donors comprised about 290 gigabases of sequencing data and tens of millions of unique TCR sequences. Among the roughly 400 genotyped donors, approximately 82% belonged to the genetic ancestry cluster associated with self-reported Caucasian donors. The study was designed to test whether signatures of past pathogen exposure could be identified by cataloging public T cell receptors. The study used immunosequencing to profile the T cell repertoires of several hundred subjects and linked those repertoires to cytomegalovirus serostatus. Along with the approximately 700-subject first cohort, a separate validation cohort of roughly 110 different subjects was used. To predict cytomegalovirus infection status, the study brought together high-throughput TCR immunosequencing, statistical association of individual TCRs with disease status, and machine learning. In a later analysis, previously published TCR beta repertoires from fewer than 750 donors were re-analyzed and high-resolution HLA genotyping was added so that TCR occurrence patterns could be studied. Rather than drawing on any new phenotypic data, the later analysis identified candidate immune exposures from TCR beta sequences and the way those sequences occurred across donors. To decide whether each TCR beta V gene segment behaved as functional or pseudogenic, an earlier analysis of 587 of the donors relied on high-throughput TCR beta sequencing. Alongside the repertoire data, information on donor age, sex, ethnicity and CMV serostatus was compiled. A later genetic analysis took genome-wide SNP genotypes for about 55% of the 666 donors and used that subset as a discovery cohort. Every repertoire in the discovery cohort had been generated on one and the same sequencing platform. HLA typing included class I and class II loci at four-digit resolution. The number of typed donors differed by locus: about 620-630 for A, B, C, DRB1 and DQB1; 522 for DQA1; 606 for DPA1; and about 450 for DPB1. About five DR-DQ haplotypes were treated as single units for association and clustering because of strong linkage in the cohort. Among 300 to 500 genotyped donors of the cohort, an average of roughly 230,000 unique TCR beta nucleotide sequences was sequenced per donor, of which 15% to 20% were non-productive. Paper-wide results and their limitations: A further reported finding was that TCR beta sequences accurately predicted the HLA-A and HLA-B alleles for most subjects in the first cohort. CMV serostatus was the only immune exposure information available for the cohort. The 87-base-pair reads could not distinguish some IMGT-functional V segments, including TRBV6-2 and TRBV6-3, so those segments were excluded. It was suggested by the authors that the approach could potentially be generalized to other disease states and immunological phenotypes. Only TCR beta chains were sequenced in this cohort, and the absence of alpha or paired-chain data limited detectable features. About 15 rarely observed V segments, including chromosome 9 orphons, were excluded from the earlier analysis of several hundred of the donors because counts were too low. Most CMV-associated TCR beta chains appeared to be HLA-restricted in a later analysis, and the HLA associations seemed to be driven largely by CMV exposure. A later analysis associated about 17,000 TCR beta sequences with specific HLA alleles at a false discovery rate of 0.05. The study listed around 160 TCR beta chains as associated with cytomegalovirus. Assigning TCR associations to individual alleles was difficult when HLA alleles, especially DR and DQ, strongly co-occurred. The classifier was reported to diagnose cytomegalovirus status with high specificity and sensitivity in both the original cohort and the validation cohort. Linkage disequilibrium might explain the correlated functional status among segregating V segments, but an unknown experimental factor could not be ruled out. Roughly uniform sequencing depth across donors was assumed in presence/absence analyses, although this assumption may not hold. Compared with equally common non-associated chains, HLA-associated TCR beta chains in a later analysis were more clonally expanded and had lower generation probabilities. Because some donors lacked HLA typing at each locus, the association tests relied only on the typed subset. Most TCR sequences were observed very rarely across donors, whereas some public TCRs were present in many individuals. Broadly in line with IMGT annotations, most TCR beta V segments showed up in productive rearrangements about 87% or about 30% of the time in an earlier analysis of roughly 590 of the donors. A later genetic analysis associated a missense DCLRE1C variant with V-gene and J-gene trimming of TCR beta chains, and an independent cohort replicated the association. Compared with the roughly 670-donor mean, donors in an Asian-associated ancestry cluster had fewer N-insertions in productive TCRs, according to a later genetic analysis. Several of the top co-occurrence clusters appeared to be linked to parvovirus B19, influenza, CMV and Epstein-Barr virus, according to a later analysis. The sequencing pipeline was judged likely to have produced a cluster of highly shared sequence variants as a technical artifact. According to a later analysis, TCR association rates differed among HLA loci, with DRB1 alleles showing the most associated TCRs and HLA-C alleles showing the fewest. In vitro tests confirmed that a few of the cytomegalovirus-associated TCR beta chains recognize cytomegalovirus antigens.

As for this clone: This receptor's antigen is unknown. The record has no base qualities; no much larger clone is one base away.

The cohort was made up of around 720 healthy bone marrow donors. Cohort members were all nominally healthy when sampled, although unrecorded immune exposures were likely present. The donor tested CMV seronegative and was one of the 352 seronegative cohort members. Every donor gave a peripheral blood sample, and the peripheral blood mononuclear cells from that sample were used for TCR beta sequencing. The Qiagen DNeasy Blood Extraction Kit was used to extract genomic DNA from the blood cell samples. To prepare the library, the immunoSEQ multiplex PCR assay was applied. For the multiplex PCR, a mixture combining 60 forward primers for TCR Vbeta segments and 13 reverse primers for TCR Jbeta segments was used. The CDR3 region of rearranged TCR beta genes was amplified from genomic DNA with a multiplex PCR assay. The Illumina HiSeq System was used to sequence the amplified TCR beta libraries as 87-base-pair reads. In the authors' own workflow: Across the 640 or so repertoires, a later analysis counted 60 million to 90 million unique TCR beta chains, some 11 million of which were shared by at least two donors. Raw reads were error-corrected and collapsed into unique sequences by a nearest-neighbor algorithm in which closely related sequences were merged to remove PCR and sequencing errors. To assign V, D and J gene segments, CDR3 sequences were aligned to IMGT reference sequences. Each retained sequence needed at least a six-nucleotide match to both a V gene segment and a J gene segment. A rearrangement was called productive if the CDR3 had no stop codons and remained in frame with V and J, and every other rearrangement was called non-productive. Following IMGT convention, CDR3 was defined as the stretch from the second conserved V-encoded cysteine up to the conserved J-encoded phenylalanine. The earlier analysis of roughly 590 of the donors excluded any sequence lacking an unambiguous match to a single V gene segment. In an earlier analysis of almost 600 of the donors, a V segment was called functional when productive rearrangements were above 56.7%, and segregating when the standard deviation between donors exceeded 5%. To diagnose cytomegalovirus status from the catalog of TCR beta chain sequences, a statistical classification framework was built. In a later analysis, V and J genes were assigned by comparing TCR nucleotide sequences against IMGT/GENE-DB human TR gene sequences. The TCRdist pipeline was used in a later analysis to assign CDR3 sequences and most-parsimonious VDJ recombination scenarios. In a later analysis, each TCR beta chain was defined by its CDR3 amino acid sequence together with its V-gene family, and reads lacking a unique V-gene family were excluded. To address suspected cross-contamination and a sequencing artifact, a later analysis removed roughly 640 highly shared, low-generation-probability nucleotide sequences. For each public chain, a later analysis derived a clonal expansion index from normalized ranks of inferred template counts within each repertoire. In a later analysis, generation probabilities were computed using a VDJ recombination model fitted to out-of-frame rearrangements, and the results were checked against IGoR. A later analysis scored TCR-TCR, TCR-HLA and TCR-CMV co-occurrence with hypergeometric tests, applying a repertoire-size bias correction to TCR pairs. In a later analysis, false discovery rates were estimated by permuting HLA or CMV assignments 20 times. A later analysis grouped co-occurring TCRs with DBSCAN, adding TCRdist sequence similarity when clustering within HLA-allele-positive subsets. Repertoires with fewer than 30,000 or more than 120,000 public chains were left out of co-occurrence clustering, as were four to six repertoires with anomalous nucleotide sharing. TCRdb re-hosts the immuneACCESS table, in-frame sequences only. Its copies lack some clones; in the studies checked, an unresolved V gene accounts for under half of them, and the cause for the rest is not known. V and J calls and clone size follow that table, whereas D and trimming were derived from the DNA. The sample table lists 170,000 or so clones, more than 80% of them with a count of one. Of the sample, roughly 0.7% falls within the top ten clones.

The CDR3 runs 19 residues from the cysteine to the phenylalanine. Just the 57-base CDR3 DNA is kept, in frame starting at base 1. The junction shows trimming of 4 bases on V and 1 base on J, plus 24 bases between the germline ends. CDR1 and CDR2, looked up from the germline V gene, are MGHRA and YSYEKL. Source material: PBMCs. The clonotype originates from a boy younger than 18 in good health and CMV-seronegative. Rearrangement joined TRBV4-1 to TRBJ2-3; the D gene assignment is ambiguous. Read as DNA, the sequence is TGCGCCAGCAGCCCCGTCCTTCGCGAGTCCCTCGTTGGCACAGATACGCAGTATTTT. This gives the protein CASSPVLRESLVGTDTQYF.